Included here is one T cell receptor beta chain sequence, with context. The germline V gene has CDR1 KGHDR and CDR2 SFDVKD. The CDR3 loop spans 14 amino acids. The germline V and J ends were trimmed by 2 bases and 6 bases, with 10 bases remaining between them. The sample is drawn from a study of blood T cell repertoires in COVID-19. In the original analysis: By means of reference gene primer amplification, nucleated cell counts were estimated. Measured with immunoSEQ multiplex PCR; TCRdb has only the in-frame clones, and not every one. The V and J calls and the clone size are those of that table, but D and trimming were determined from the DNA. The table shows fewer than 500,000 clones, with 85% to 90% occurring only once.

This clonotype was sampled from a woman in her thirties with acute or convalescent COVID-19. Source material: peripheral blood. The J gene is TRBJ1-5, the V gene TRBV24-1, with D uncertain. CDR3 bases: TGTGCCACCAGTGATTCCGGTAGCGGTCAGCCCCAGCATTTT. Translating gives CATSDSGSGQPQHF.